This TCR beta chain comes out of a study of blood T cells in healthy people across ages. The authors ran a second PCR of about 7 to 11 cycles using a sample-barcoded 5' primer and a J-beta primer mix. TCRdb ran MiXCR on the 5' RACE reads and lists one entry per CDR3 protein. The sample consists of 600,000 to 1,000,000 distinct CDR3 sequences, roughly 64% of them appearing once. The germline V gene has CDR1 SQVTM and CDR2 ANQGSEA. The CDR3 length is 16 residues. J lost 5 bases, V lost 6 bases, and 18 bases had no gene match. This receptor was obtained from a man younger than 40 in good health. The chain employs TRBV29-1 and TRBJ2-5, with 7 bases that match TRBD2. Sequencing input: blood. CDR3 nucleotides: TGCAGCGTCGCTAGACTAGCTGAGTTTGTTAGGGAGACCCAGTACTTC. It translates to CSVARLAEFVRETQYF.